Each of the 9 T cell receptor beta chains below was sequenced from the same sample in a study of cytomegalovirus exposure and HLA in healthy donors. Use of 60 Vbeta and 13 Jbeta primers characterized the PCR. TCRdb's copy holds only in-frame clones and misses some; the assay was immunoSEQ multiplex PCR. The table has approximately 160,000 clones, 60% to 80% seen once. The sample comprised PBMCs. The receptors come from a woman between 50 and 59 years old in good health and CMV-seropositive.

The rearrangement uses TRBV10-2 and TRBJ1-2; 10 nucleotides match TRBD1. The CDR3 is 12 amino acids. The germline V gene has CDR1 WSHSY and CDR2 SAAADI. The V gene end was trimmed by 4 bases and the J gene end by 7 bases; junction bases not matched to a gene: 0. The CDR3 spells CASSGTGGGYTF. As DNA, the CDR3 is TGCGCCAGCAGTGGGACAGGGGGTGGCTACACCTTC.

The V call is TRBV11-2, the J call TRBJ1-5; D remains ambiguous. There are 15 residues in the CDR3. Germline assignment: CDR1 SGHAT and CDR2 FQNNGV. The V gene lost 0 bases and the J gene lost 6 bases, with 12 bases spanning the gap. For the CDR3, the DNA is TGTGCCAGCAGCTTAGATCTGTCCGGGAGTCAGCCCCAGCATTTT. Encoded protein: CASSLDLSGSQPQHF.

This chain links TRBV11-3 with TRBJ2-5; no reliable D call. The germline V gene has CDR1 SGHNT and CDR2 YENEEA. CDR3 size: 14 residues. V dropped 1 base and J dropped 4 bases, with 10 bases sitting between them. In nucleotides, the CDR3 is TGTGCCAGCAGCTTAGCTGGGCTCCCAGAGACCCAGTACTTC. This sequence encodes CASSLAGLPETQYF. Looking up the rest from reference TRBV11-3 and TRBJ2-5 gives the full variable domain: EAGVVQSPRYKIIEKKQPVAFWCNPISGHNTLYWYLQNLGQGPELLIRYENEEAVDDSQLPKDRFSAERLKGVDSTLKIQPAELGDSAVYLCASSLAGLPETQYFGPGTRLLVL.

DNA for the CDR3: TGTGCCATCAAGAGGGGGGGCCCAGGGGAGCAGTACTTC. Translated, it gives CAIKRGGPGEQYF. V gene TRBV10-3 combines with J gene TRBJ2-7; TRBD2 is a possible D gene (7 bases). The germline V and J ends were trimmed by 7 bases and 7 bases, with 17 bases remaining between them. The CDR3 length is 13 residues. Germline V CDR1 and CDR2: ENHRY, SYGVKD.

The chain has TRBV4-1 and TRBJ1-5; 8 nucleotides agree with TRBD1. V lost 3 bases to trimming and J lost 6 bases; unmatched junction nucleotides: 4. Germline CDR1 is MGHRA and CDR2 is YSYEKL. The CDR3 runs to 14 residues. The CDR3 here is CASSQDRVSQPQHF. The CDR3 DNA is TGCGCCAGCAGCCAGGACAGGGTGAGTCAGCCCCAGCATTTT.

The rearrangement uses TRBV7-9 and TRBJ2-1, with TRBD2 identical over 7 bases. Per germline, CDR1 SEHNR and CDR2 FQNEAQ (reference sequence). Unmatched junction bases numbered 16, after V lost 4 bases and J lost 4 bases. CDR3 size: 18 residues. The CDR3 here is CASSSLRMERGEYNEQFF. DNA for the CDR3: TGTGCCAGCAGCTCCCTTCGGATGGAGCGGGGAGAGTACAATGAGCAGTTCTTC.

This clone has just a few counts. The gene calls are TRBV6-5 and TRBJ2-7; 7 nucleotides agree with TRBD1. Germline V gives CDR1 MNHEY, CDR2 SVGAGI. V dropped 10 bases and J dropped 4; count of bases not matched to a gene: 10. The CDR3 is 13 amino acids. The CDR3 sequence is CAIIFRDRYEQYF. The CDR3, as DNA: TGTGCCATTATCTTCCGGGACAGATACGAGCAGTACTTC.

This rearrangement joins TRBV19 to TRBJ2-7, with 8 bases matching TRBD1. The CDR3 consists of 15 residues. The trim removed 1 base at V and 0 bases at J, leaving 2 bases unmatched. CDR1 is LNHDA, CDR2 SQIVND, per germline (reference sequence). CDR3 sequence reads: CASSIAGTGSYEQYF. The DNA for the CDR3 is TGTGCCAGTAGTATAGCCGGGACAGGCTCCTACGAGCAGTACTTC.

This clone was seen once. The genes are TRBV6-1 and TRBJ2-7; TRBD1 is a possible D gene (5 bases). Trimming took off 1 base at V and 2 bases at J, with 6 bases between the two ends. The CDR3 sequence is 13 residues long. The germline V gene encodes CDR1 MNHNS and CDR2 SASEGT. CDR3 loop: CASSEGGAYEQYF. DNA for the CDR3: TGTGCCAGCAGTGAAGGGGGCGCCTACGAGCAGTACTTC.